The 19 T cell receptor beta chains below were found in one sample sequenced in a study of blood T cell repertoires in COVID-19. The method was immunoSEQ multiplex PCR; TCRdb's version includes in-frame clones alone and lacks a portion of them. The table shows 200,000 to 300,000 clones, with over 75% occurring only once. Material: peripheral blood. These TCRs come from a woman at least 80 years old with acute or convalescent COVID-19.

V gene TRBV5-1 combines with J gene TRBJ1-1; D possibly corresponds to TRBD1 (5 bases). This CDR3 spans 14 amino acids. Germline V gene sequence: CDR1 SGHRS, CDR2 YFSETQ. Between the trimmed V and J ends, which lost 4 bases and 3 bases, there was a span of 13 bases. The CDR3 DNA reads as TGCGCCAGCAGCGGAATACAGGCCCACACTGAAGCTTTCTTT. This sequence encodes CASSGIQAHTEAFF.

This clone was counted once. This chain uses TRBV19 with TRBJ2-1; 12 bases line up with TRBD2. CDR1 and CDR2 from the germline V gene are LNHDA and SQIVND (reference sequence). The CDR3 extends over 16 amino acids. V lost 4 bases, J lost 6 bases, and 7 bases stayed unmatched. The CDR3 is CASSSSSSGGGNEQFF. CDR3 in DNA: TGTGCCAGTAGTAGCAGCTCTAGCGGGGGGGGCAATGAGCAGTTCTTC.

The genes are TRBV14 and TRBJ2-1; 8 positions match TRBD1. This CDR3 comprises 15 residues. The germline gives CDR1 SGHDN, CDR2 FVKESK. J lost 7 bases, V lost 3 bases, and 8 bases had no gene match. This CDR3 reads CASSQVTGARNEQFF. The CDR3 DNA reads TGTGCCAGCAGCCAGGTGACAGGGGCCAGGAATGAGCAGTTCTTC.

The chain has TRBV11-2 and TRBJ1-6, with 8 bases identical to TRBD1. Germline trimming cut 2 bases from V and 0 bases from J; bases unmatched to any gene: 6. Germline CDR1 is SGHAT and CDR2 is FQNNGV. The CDR3 is made up of 18 amino acids. CDR3 sequence (DNA): TGTGCCAGCAGCTTACGGACAGGGCTGAGCTCCTATAATTCACCCCTCCACTTT. Translation gives CASSLRTGLSSYNSPLHF. Looking up the rest from reference TRBV11-2 and TRBJ1-6 gives the full variable domain: EAGVAQSPRYKIIEKRQSVAFWCNPISGHATLYWYQQILGQGPKLLIQFQNNGVVDDSQLPKDRFSAERLKGVDSTLKIQPAKLEDSAVYLCASSLRTGLSSYNSPLHFGNGTRLTVT.

The chain is built from TRBV5-4 and TRBJ2-3; 12 positions agree with TRBD2. Germline V gene data show CDR1 as SGHNT and CDR2 as YYREEE (reference sequence). This CDR3 spans 16 amino acids. Unmatched junction bases numbered 2, after V lost 2 bases and J lost 1 base. The CDR3 protein is CASSFRLAGGTDTQYF. In nucleotides, the CDR3 is TGTGCCAGCAGCTTCCGACTAGCGGGGGGCACAGATACGCAGTATTTT. The variable domain in full, completed from reference TRBV5-4 and TRBJ2-3, reads ETGVTQSPTHLIKTRGQQVTLRCSSQSGHNTVSWYQQALGQGPQFIFQYYREEENGRGNFPPRFSGLQFPNYSSELNVNALELDDSALYLCASSFRLAGGTDTQYFGPGTRLTVL.

The chain has TRBV3-1 (or the pseudogene TRBV3-2) and TRBJ2-3; TRBD1 matches 9 bases. V trimming: 0 bases; J trimming: 3 bases; junction bases outside the gene matches: 10. The CDR3 length is 18 residues. The germline gives CDR1 LGHDT, CDR2 YNNKEL (reference sequence). Here the CDR3 DNA reads TGTGCCAGCAGCCAAGATGCCCCGGGACAGGGTATAACAGATACGCAGTATTTT. Translation: CASSQDAPGQGITDTQYF.

The chain has TRBV23-1 and TRBJ2-7, with 8 bases matching TRBD2. TRBV23-1 belongs to the ORF category, with a function that is uncertain. The V segment lost 2 bases and the J segment 10 bases; nucleotides outside the gene matches: 25. This CDR3 contains 19 residues. Written as DNA, the CDR3 is TGCGCCAGCAGTCAAAAACAGGGACAACCGGGACTAGTGGATTACTGTCAGTACTTC. It translates to CASSQKQGQPGLVDYCQYF.

The CDR3 here is CASSLALTAGELFF. CDR3 nucleotide sequence: TGCGCCAGCAGCTTGGCCTTGACAGCCGGGGAGCTGTTTTTT. The chain couples TRBV5-1 to TRBJ2-2; possible D gene TRBD1, 5 bases. This CDR3 spans 14 amino acids. V was clipped by 0 bases and J by 6 bases, with 9 bases between them. CDR1 and CDR2 from the germline V gene are SGHRS and YFSETQ.

This chain uses TRBV9 with TRBJ1-3; D not resolved. Germline V gives CDR1 SGDLS, CDR2 YYNGEE. Trimming took off 0 bases at V and 1 base at J, with 14 bases between the two ends. The CDR3 is 17 amino acids. The CDR3 region is CASSVGLLSDSGNTIYF. For the CDR3, the DNA is TGTGCCAGCAGCGTAGGGTTGTTATCAGATTCTGGAAACACCATATATTTT.

A few counts support this clone. The chain joins TRBV6-1 to TRBJ1-1; tentative D call: TRBD1 (6 bases). V was clipped by 3 bases and J by 1 base, with 18 bases between them. Germline V lookup: CDR1 MNHNS, CDR2 SASEGT. There are 17 residues in the CDR3. The CDR3 is CASSEYIYRVRNTEAFF. In DNA, the CDR3 is TGTGCCAGCAGTGAGTACATATACAGGGTAAGGAACACTGAAGCTTTCTTT.

The rearrangement joins TRBV5-1 to TRBJ1-1; D is possibly TRBD1 (5 bases). Germline V lookup: CDR1 SGHRS, CDR2 YFSETQ. Trimming left V 0 bases short and J 5 bases short, with 14 bases between. The CDR3 is 15 amino acids. The CDR3 reads CASSLGGHPQTEAFF. The DNA of the CDR3 is TGCGCCAGCAGCTTGGGAGGACACCCACAGACTGAAGCTTTCTTT.

The chain joins TRBV7-2 to TRBJ1-2; tentatively, D is TRBD1 (5 bases). The CDR3 contains 14 residues. Germline loops: CDR1 SGHTA, CDR2 FQGNSA. V was clipped by 2 bases and J by 8 bases, with 15 bases between them. The chain's CDR3 is CASSLSQGWSGYTF. In DNA, the CDR3 is TGTGCCAGCAGCTTATCTCAGGGATGGAGCGGCTACACCTTC.

This clone was detected only once. This chain uses TRBV11-2 with TRBJ2-7; 7 nucleotides match TRBD1. V trimming: 3 bases; J trimming: 3 bases; junction bases outside the gene matches: 14. The CDR3 length is 17 residues. Per the germline V gene, CDR1 is SGHAT and CDR2 is FQNNGV. CDR3 nucleotide sequence: TGTGCCAGCAGCTTCCCAGGGCGTTTAAGGGGGCGCTACGAGCAGTACTTC. The encoded protein is CASSFPGRLRGRYEQYF.

This chain links TRBV7-6 with TRBJ2-2; 7 nucleotides line up with TRBD2. The CDR3 is made up of 18 amino acids. V shed 2 bases, J shed 5 bases, and the junction held 14 bases outside the gene matches. Germline CDR1 SGHVS, CDR2 FNYEAQ. The DNA of the CDR3 is TGTGCCAGCAGCTTATATGGTCTCGGCGGGGGAACGACCGGGGAGCTGTTTTTT. It codes for CASSLYGLGGGTTGELFF.

The genes are TRBV14 and TRBJ1-5, with D perhaps matching TRBD1 (5 bases). The V end lost 0 bases, the J end lost 6 bases, and 15 bases lay between the germline ends. Germline V gene sequence: CDR1 SGHDN, CDR2 FVKESK. CDR3 length equals 16 residues. The CDR3 DNA reads TGTGCCAGCAGCCAAGATGTTGCTATCGGGGGTCAGCCCCAGCATTTT. Translating it yields CASSQDVAIGGQPQHF. Full variable domain (rest looked up from reference TRBV14 and TRBJ1-5): EAGVTQFPSHSVIEKGQTVTLRCDPISGHDNLYWYRRVMGKEIKFLLHFVKESKQDESGMPNNRFLAERTGGTYSTLKVQPAELEDSGVYFCASSQDVAIGGQPQHFGDGTRLSIL.

The rearrangement uses TRBV6-1 and TRBJ2-7; 10 nucleotides match TRBD1. The CDR3 extends over 15 amino acids. Germline CDR1 and CDR2: MNHNS and SASEGT. The J segment lost 7 bases and the V segment lost 5 bases, leaving 11 bases of the junction unmatched. CDR3 sequence: CASSPPRDRGLEQYF. In DNA, the CDR3 is TGTGCCAGCAGTCCGCCCCGAGACAGGGGGCTTGAGCAGTACTTC.

The chain is built from TRBV4-1 and TRBJ2-5, with 8 nucleotides matching TRBD2. This CDR3 region has 15 residues. Germline CDR1 reads MGHRA; CDR2 reads YSYEKL. The junction had 3 bases not matched to a gene; V was cut back by 2 bases and J by 1 base. The CDR3 coding sequence is TGCGCCAGCAGCCAAACGGGGGGGCCCCAAGAGACCCAGTACTTC. It encodes CASSQTGGPQETQYF.

The V call is TRBV3-1 (or the pseudogene TRBV3-2), the J call TRBJ1-2; no firm D call. The CDR3 totals 12 residues. Trimming stripped 1 base from V and 6 bases from J, with 6 bases between. Germline values: CDR1 LGHDT, CDR2 YNNKEL (reference sequence). The CDR3: CASSQGSNGYTF. The CDR3, as DNA: TGTGCCAGCAGCCAAGGATCTAATGGCTACACCTTC.

The V and J genes are TRBV19 and TRBJ2-1; D might be TRBD2 (5 bases). The CDR3 is made up of 15 amino acids. Germline V lookup: CDR1 LNHDA, CDR2 SQIVND (reference sequence). V was clipped by 1 base and J by 3 bases, with 10 bases between them. The CDR3 DNA is TGTGCCAGTAGTATAGTCAGGACTCTCTACAATGAGCAGTTCTTC. It yields the protein CASSIVRTLYNEQFF.